Below are 32 T cell receptor beta chains sequenced from a single sample in a study of shared clonotypes between healthy human individuals. The table came from immunoSEQ multiplex PCR; TCRdb's copy has only in-frame clones and leaves some out. This table has 2,100,000 or so clones, around 95% appearing once. Sequenced sample: naive CD4+ T cells sorted from blood. The subset here: CD45RA+ positively selected. Every receptor here comes from a man between 18 and 35 years old in good health.

The genes are TRBV7-6 and TRBJ1-3; D perhaps matches TRBD1 (5 bases). Germline V gene data show CDR1 as SGHVS and CDR2 as FNYEAQ. The length of the CDR3 is 13 residues. V lost 3 bases and J lost 4, with 7 bases in between. The chain's CDR3 is CASSLGPGNTIYF. DNA for the CDR3: TGTGCCAGCAGCTTGGGGCCCGGAAACACCATATATTTT.

The gene calls are TRBV30 and TRBJ1-1; D is possibly TRBD1 (6 bases). V lost 3 bases and J 0 bases, leaving 14 bases between the germline ends. Germline V gene data show CDR1 as GTSNPN and CDR2 as SVGIG (reference sequence). The CDR3 has 15 residues. The CDR3 here is CAWRGGKVLNTEAFF. CDR3 nucleotides: TGTGCCTGGAGAGGGGGAAAGGTCCTGAACACTGAAGCTTTCTTT.

The chain employs TRBV7-2 and TRBJ2-6; 8 bases are shared with TRBD1. Trimming at V came to 5 bases and at J to 1 base, leaving 4 bases not matched to a gene. CDR1 is SGHTA and CDR2 is FQGNSA in the germline V gene. This CDR3 is built from 16 residues. The CDR3 nucleotides are TGTGCCAGCAGCCACCGACAGGGGTCTGGGGCCAACGTCCTGACTTTC. The encoded protein is CASSHRQGSGANVLTF.

The J gene is TRBJ2-1, the V gene TRBV5-1, with 8 bases that match TRBD1. This CDR3 comprises 16 residues. Trimming took 4 bases from V and 0 from J; bases not matched to a gene: 6. The V gene's germline CDR1 is SGHRS and CDR2 YFSETQ. The CDR3 DNA sequence: TGCGCCAGCAGCCACGGACAGGGCAGCTCCTACAATGAGCAGTTCTTC. Translation gives CASSHGQGSSYNEQFF.

The chain recombines TRBV6-6 with TRBJ2-3, with 10 bases identical to TRBD1. Germline V gene data show CDR1 as MNHNY and CDR2 as SVGAGI (reference sequence). Germline trimming cut 5 bases from V and 4 bases from J; bases unmatched to any gene: 3. The CDR3 contains 14 residues. The CDR3 nucleotides are TGTGCCAGCAGTCGGGACAGGGGAGCAGATACGCAGTATTTT. Its translation: CASSRDRGADTQYF.

The J gene is TRBJ2-3, the V gene TRBV9, with D maybe TRBD1 (5 bases). The CDR3 covers 14 residues. V lost 3 bases to trimming and J lost 0 bases, with 8 bases between them. CDR1 is SGDLS and CDR2 is YYNGEE in the germline V gene. The DNA for the CDR3 is TGTGCCAGCAGCGGACAGTTAAGCACAGATACGCAGTATTTT. This translates into CASSGQLSTDTQYF.

The genes are TRBV4-1 and TRBJ1-2; D is ambiguous. The V and J ends lost 0 bases and 2 bases respectively, with 16 bases between them. The CDR3 spans 17 residues. Germline V lookup: CDR1 MGHRA, CDR2 YSYEKL. The CDR3 spells CASSQDFGSPGNYGYTF. As DNA, the CDR3 is TGCGCCAGCAGCCAAGATTTCGGGTCGCCCGGGAACTATGGCTACACCTTC.

The chain joins TRBV30 to TRBJ2-6; D not resolved. V was cut by 3 bases and J by 4 bases, with 7 bases left in between. Per germline, CDR1 GTSNPN and CDR2 SVGIG (reference sequence). The CDR3 has 13 residues. For the CDR3, the DNA is TGTGCCTGGAGGGTGGGAGGGGCCAACGTCCTGACTTTC. It is translated as CAWRVGGANVLTF.

The chain recombines TRBV6-5 with TRBJ1-1, with a weak D call TRBD1 (5 bases). Germline V gene sequence: CDR1 MNHEY, CDR2 SVGAGI. V was pared by 10 bases and J by 1 base, with 16 bases between. This CDR3 is 14 amino acids long. CDR3 sequence reads: CAITPGGRNTEAFF. In DNA, the CDR3 is TGTGCCATTACGCCGGGGGGGAGGAACACTGAAGCTTTCTTT.

The rearrangement joins TRBV19 to TRBJ1-2; maybe TRBD1 (5 bases). Germline values: CDR1 LNHDA, CDR2 SQIVND (reference sequence). V was shortened by 5 bases and J by 9 bases, with 16 bases between the two germline ends. The CDR3 extends over 13 amino acids. The CDR3 DNA reads TGTGCCAGTAGTGCTCTCCCGGGACGGAGCTACACCTTC. This encodes CASSALPGRSYTF. Full variable domain (rest looked up from reference TRBV19 and TRBJ1-2): DGGITQSPKYLFRKEGQNVTLSCEQNLNHDAMYWYRQDPGQGLRLIYYSQIVNDFQKGDIAEGYSVSREKKESFPLTVTSAQKNPTAFYLCASSALPGRSYTFGSGTRLTVV.

This clone occurred once. The chain is built from TRBV28 and TRBJ1-2; TRBD1 matches at 7 bases. The CDR3 covers 15 residues. With V trimmed by 5 bases and J by 8 bases, 14 bases remained unmatched. Germline CDR1 MDHEN, CDR2 SYDVKM. CDR3 amino acids: CASSPRQGVIGGYTF. The CDR3 DNA follows: TGTGCCAGCAGTCCCCGGCAGGGGGTTATCGGGGGCTACACCTTC.

The V gene is TRBV29-1, the J gene TRBJ2-6, with D unclear. CDR1 and CDR2 from the germline V gene are SQVTM and ANQGSEA. The CDR3 runs to 15 residues. Trimming stripped 4 bases from V and 0 bases from J, with 10 bases between. CDR3 DNA sequence: TGCAGCGTTGCGTCAGGAAGCTCTGGGGCCAACGTCCTGACTTTC. Translation gives CSVASGSSGANVLTF.

This clone was detected only once. This chain connects TRBV18 to TRBJ1-1; D ambiguous. This CDR3 comprises 14 residues. In germline, CDR1 is KGHSH, CDR2 LQKENI. Trimming cost V 3 bases and J 3 bases, with 11 bases left between them. The CDR3 is CASSPTGLDTEAFF. For the CDR3, the DNA is TGTGCCAGCTCACCTACCGGACTTGACACTGAAGCTTTCTTT.

V gene TRBV2 combines with J gene TRBJ1-1, with 10 positions matching TRBD1. The CDR3 length is 12 residues. Germline assignment: CDR1 SNHLY and CDR2 FYNNEI. V lost 8 bases, J lost 4 bases, and 1 base stayed unmatched. As DNA, the CDR3 is TGTGCCAGCCGACAGGGGGCCACTGAAGCTTTCTTT. Translating it yields CASRQGATEAFF.

This chain connects TRBV10-3 to TRBJ2-7; 11 bases line up with TRBD2. The CDR3 extends over 17 amino acids. The germline CDR1 and CDR2 sequences are ENHRY and SYGVKD. V was pared by 5 bases and J by 0 bases, with 9 bases of the junction left unmatched. The CDR3 DNA reads as TGTGCCATCAGTTTTAGCGGGAGGGACCCAAGCTCCTACGAGCAGTACTTC. It encodes CAISFSGRDPSSYEQYF.

To note about this clone: Other DNA sequences of this sample code for an identical CDR3. This chain links TRBV5-1 with TRBJ2-5; D call uncertain. The V gene's germline CDR1 is SGHRS and CDR2 YFSETQ. This CDR3 spans 12 amino acids. V was clipped by 3 bases and J by 2 bases, with 5 bases between them. CDR3 protein: CASSSPQETQYF. CDR3 nucleotides: TGCGCCAGCAGCTCGCCGCAAGAGACCCAGTACTTC.

This clone showed up just once. This chain links TRBV19 with TRBJ1-4, with 7 bases matching TRBD1. The germline CDR1 and CDR2 sequences are LNHDA and SQIVND (reference sequence). The CDR3 covers 14 residues. Unmatched junction bases numbered 11, after V lost 9 bases and J lost 7 bases. The chain's CDR3 is CASAQGDLGEKLFF. CDR3 coding DNA: TGTGCCAGCGCTCAGGGGGATCTTGGTGAAAAACTGTTTTTT. The full variable domain, with the rest looked up from reference TRBV19 and TRBJ1-4, is DGGITQSPKYLFRKEGQNVTLSCEQNLNHDAMYWYRQDPGQGLRLIYYSQIVNDFQKGDIAEGYSVSREKKESFPLTVTSAQKNPTAFYLCASAQGDLGEKLFFGSGTQLSVL.

The CDR3 protein is CASSYRTSGDTGELFF. Here the CDR3 DNA reads TGTGCCAGCAGTTACCGGACTAGCGGAGACACCGGGGAGCTGTTTTTT. The V call is TRBV6-5, the J call TRBJ2-2, with TRBD2 matching 10 bases. With V trimmed by 2 bases and J by 3 bases, 3 bases remained unmatched. Germline CDR1 MNHEY, CDR2 SVGAGI. The CDR3 extends over 16 amino acids.

Regarding this clone: Other nucleotide sequences in the sample specify the same CDR3. J is TRBJ2-7 and V is TRBV6-6; D not resolved. Germline CDR1 and CDR2: MNHNY and SVGAGI (reference sequence). V gave up 5 bases and J gave up 2 bases, with 7 bases separating them. The CDR3 consists of 12 residues. The CDR3 DNA reads TGTGCCAGCAGTGGCTCCCCCTACGAGCAGTACTTC. As protein: CASSGSPYEQYF.

The chain carries TRBV28 and TRBJ1-5; 8 bases fit TRBD1. CDR3 size: 15 residues. With V trimmed by 2 bases and J by 4 bases, 4 bases remained unmatched. CDR1 and CDR2 from the germline V gene are MDHEN and SYDVKM. The CDR3 reads CASSLPDRVNQPQHF. In DNA form, the CDR3 reads TGTGCCAGCAGTTTACCGGACAGGGTAAATCAGCCCCAGCATTTT.

A few counts support this clone. V and J are TRBV19 and TRBJ2-4, with a possible D match to TRBD2 (6 bases). This CDR3 has 15 amino acids. Germline V gene data show CDR1 as LNHDA and CDR2 as SQIVND (reference sequence). The V gene lost 3 bases and the J gene lost 1 base, with 10 bases spanning the gap. DNA of the CDR3: TGTGCCAGTAGTATTGGAGGGTGGGCCAAAAACATTCAGTACTTC. As protein: CASSIGGWAKNIQYF. The full variable domain, completed using reference TRBV19 and TRBJ2-4, is DGGITQSPKYLFRKEGQNVTLSCEQNLNHDAMYWYRQDPGQGLRLIYYSQIVNDFQKGDIAEGYSVSREKKESFPLTVTSAQKNPTAFYLCASSIGGWAKNIQYFGAGTRLSVL.

This chain joins TRBV28 and TRBJ2-1, with D possibly matching TRBD2 (6 bases). Germline V gene data show CDR1 as MDHEN and CDR2 as SYDVKM. Between the trimmed V and J ends, which lost 10 bases and 4 bases, there was a span of 14 bases. This CDR3 contains 13 residues. The CDR3 region is CATQAGLYNEQFF. The CDR3 DNA reads as TGTGCCACACAAGCGGGCCTATACAATGAGCAGTTCTTC.

The DNA for the CDR3 is TGTGCCAGCCTCCGGGACAGTAACACCGGGGAGCTGTTTTTT. Translation: CASLRDSNTGELFF. The chain employs TRBV2 and TRBJ2-2; TRBD1 aligns across 7 bases. The ends lost 8 bases at V and 2 bases at J; junction bases unmatched: 5. CDR3 length: 14 residues. Germline V gives CDR1 SNHLY, CDR2 FYNNEI. Filled out from reference TRBV2 and TRBJ2-2, the complete variable domain reads EPEVTQTPSHQVTQMGQEVILRCVPISNHLYFYWYRQILGQKVEFLVSFYNNEISEKSEIFDDQFSVERPDGSNFTLKIRSTKLEDSAMYFCASLRDSNTGELFFGEGSRLTVL.

The CDR3 DNA is TGCGCCAGCAGCCCCTGGTCGGACGCAAAAAATTCACCCCTCCACTTT. Translated: CASSPWSDAKNSPLHF. This sequence joins TRBV4-1 and TRBJ1-6; D gene uncertain. Germline CDR1 MGHRA, CDR2 YSYEKL. Trimming pared 4 bases from V and 7 bases from J, leaving 17 bases between. CDR3 length: 16 residues.

The chain is built from TRBV28 and TRBJ1-5, with a weak D call TRBD1 (6 bases). The CDR3 covers 17 residues. With 2 bases removed from V and 4 bases from J, the gap between germline ends came to 18 bases. Germline V gene data show CDR1 as MDHEN and CDR2 as SYDVKM. The CDR3: CASSLVIISGANQPQHF. The CDR3 bases are TGTGCCAGCAGTTTAGTCATCATTTCAGGGGCGAATCAGCCCCAGCATTTT.

The rearrangement uses TRBV6-1 and TRBJ1-1, with unresolved D. The CDR3 is made up of 14 amino acids. The germline V and J ends were trimmed by 2 bases and 3 bases, with 10 bases remaining between them. Germline CDR1 is MNHNS and CDR2 is SASEGT. The DNA of the CDR3 is TGTGCCAGCAGTGAAAACTTGTTTTACACTGAAGCTTTCTTT. Translation gives CASSENLFYTEAFF.

This chain links TRBV5-1 with TRBJ2-2, with 8 nucleotides matching TRBD2. The V and J ends lost 4 bases and 9 bases, in that order; junction bases with no gene match: 11. Germline CDR1 and CDR2: SGHRS and YFSETQ. There are 15 residues in the CDR3. The CDR3 region is CASSGLAGTYRELFF. In DNA, the CDR3 is TGCGCCAGCAGCGGGCTAGCGGGTACTTACCGGGAGCTGTTTTTT.

This chain uses TRBV30 with TRBJ1-3, with D unresolved. CDR1 GTSNPN and CDR2 SVGIG come from the germline V gene (reference sequence). Deletions cut 2 bases from V and 2 bases from J, with 16 bases between. This CDR3 is built from 16 residues. CDR3 in DNA: TGTGCCTGGAGTTATGGACGGCTGAAACCTGGAAACACCATATATTTT. Its translation is CAWSYGRLKPGNTIYF.

V is TRBV5-6 and J is TRBJ2-5, with 14 bases matching TRBD2. Germline V lookup: CDR1 SGHDT, CDR2 YYEEEE. Germline trimming cut 4 bases from V and 0 bases from J; bases unmatched to any gene: 5. The CDR3 has 17 residues. CDR3 DNA sequence: TGTGCCAGCAGCAGATGGACTAGCGGGAGGAACCAAGAGACCCAGTACTTC. Translated, it gives CASSRWTSGRNQETQYF. Looking up the rest from reference TRBV5-6 and TRBJ2-5 gives the full variable domain: DAGVTQSPTHLIKTRGQQVTLRCSPKSGHDTVSWYQQALGQGPQFIFQYYEEEERQRGNFPDRFSGHQFPNYSSELNVNALLLGDSALYLCASSRWTSGRNQETQYFGPGTRLLVL.

Points on this clone: Other DNA sequences within the sample encode an identical CDR3. The chain employs TRBV9 and TRBJ2-1; tentatively, D is TRBD1 (5 bases). The CDR3 is 15 residues long. V lost 0 bases, J lost 4 bases, and 11 bases lay in between. CDR1 and CDR2 from the germline V gene are SGDLS and YYNGEE. The CDR3 nucleotides are TGTGCCAGCAGCGTAGGTGGCAGGGATTACAATGAGCAGTTCTTC. Translation gives CASSVGGRDYNEQFF.

The rearrangement links TRBV9 to TRBJ2-5; 7 positions agree with TRBD1. The germline V gene encodes CDR1 SGDLS and CDR2 YYNGEE. With V trimmed by 1 base and J by 2 bases, 2 bases remained unmatched. CDR3 length: 14 residues. CDR3 DNA sequence: TGTGCCAGCAGCGTAAGGGGACAGCAAGAGACCCAGTACTTC. Translating gives CASSVRGQQETQYF.

The gene calls are TRBV7-9 and TRBJ2-3; TRBD2 matches at 8 bases. The length of the CDR3 is 16 residues. V shed 1 base, J shed 3 bases, and the junction held 6 bases outside the gene matches. Germline V gene data show CDR1 as SEHNR and CDR2 as FQNEAQ (reference sequence). In DNA form, the CDR3 reads TGTGCCAGCAGCTTAGACGGGAGGGCCGGGACAGATACGCAGTATTTT. Its translation is CASSLDGRAGTDTQYF.